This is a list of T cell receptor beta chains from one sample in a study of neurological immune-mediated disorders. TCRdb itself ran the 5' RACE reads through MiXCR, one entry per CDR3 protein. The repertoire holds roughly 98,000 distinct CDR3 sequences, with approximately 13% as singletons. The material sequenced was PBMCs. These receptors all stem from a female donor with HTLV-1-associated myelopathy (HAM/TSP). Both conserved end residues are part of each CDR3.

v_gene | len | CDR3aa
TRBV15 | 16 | CATSRDRGQWSYEQYF
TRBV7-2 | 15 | CASSSSQATNEKLFF
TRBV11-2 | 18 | CASSLDPGRSSGANVLTF
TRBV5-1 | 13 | CASSLDRWETQYF
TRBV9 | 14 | CASSVSGANTEAFF
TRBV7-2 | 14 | CASSLVPAAGELFF
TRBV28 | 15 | CASSSGQAGGNTIYF
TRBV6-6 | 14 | CASSYAGSSYEQYF
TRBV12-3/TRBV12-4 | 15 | CASSLGGLAGDTQYF
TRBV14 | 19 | CASSQLAGAAYPSSYEQYF
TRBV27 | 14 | CASSLVGLGNTIYF
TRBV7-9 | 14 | CASSFIRGQDEQFF
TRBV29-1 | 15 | CSVAEGAPAYNEQFF
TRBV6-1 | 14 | CASSSRDRQEKLFF
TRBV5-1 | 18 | CASSATGEPNSGANVLTF
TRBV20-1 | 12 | CSVERGGLTQYF
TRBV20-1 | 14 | CSATLWGAGETQYF
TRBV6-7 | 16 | CASSYRVTGGNSPLHF
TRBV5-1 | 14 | CASSTALDNHGYTF
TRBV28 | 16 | CASGRIGGSLNTEAFF
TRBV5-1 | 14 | CASSSSTGQETQYF
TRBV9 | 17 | CASSARTGTQNTGELFF
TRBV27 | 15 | CASTPVGQGFNEQYF
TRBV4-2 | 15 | CASSQDFTLADTQYF
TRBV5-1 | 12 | CASSFSTDTQYF
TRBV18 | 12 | CASSRGDVEQYF
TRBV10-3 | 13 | CAISSDLLQIQYF
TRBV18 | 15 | CASSPSATHNTEAFF
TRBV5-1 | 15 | CASSLGSSSYNEQFF
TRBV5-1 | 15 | CASSPREGRTDTQYF
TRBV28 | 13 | CASIGDRAYEQYF
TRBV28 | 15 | CASSFGIQLTGELFF
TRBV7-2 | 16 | CASSLVSGVNRNTIYF
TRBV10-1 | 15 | CASSLSRDFTDTQYF
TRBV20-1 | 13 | CSAMAKDVGKLFF
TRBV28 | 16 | CASSSNPRGPKNIQYF
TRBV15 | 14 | CATSREGLRNEQYF
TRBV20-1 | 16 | CSAPQRGGPNTGELFF
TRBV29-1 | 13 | CSVQSPLNLPFNF
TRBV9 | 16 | CASSVAGTRSYNEQFF
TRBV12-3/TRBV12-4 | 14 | CATTARGPGNTIYF
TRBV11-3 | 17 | CASSSLGGGGSAETQYF
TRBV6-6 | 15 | CASSYRPGGEDTIYF
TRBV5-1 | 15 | CASSSQPDLPNEQFF
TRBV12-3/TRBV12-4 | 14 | CASSFLAGLYEQYF
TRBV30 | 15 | CAWSLIYSGANVLTF
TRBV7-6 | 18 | CASSLAGEVSRGNQPQHF
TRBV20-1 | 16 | CSARPPTEGAGEKLFF
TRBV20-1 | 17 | CSAGLAGGSQSKNIQYF
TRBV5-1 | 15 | CASSLRTGMYNEQFF
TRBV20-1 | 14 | CSAIDTGGPGELFF
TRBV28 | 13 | CASSSGYGNIQYF
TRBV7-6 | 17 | CASSRERGGTSYNEQFF
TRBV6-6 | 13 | CASSAGRAYEQYF
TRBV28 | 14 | CASIGGQATGELFF
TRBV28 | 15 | CASSLFGRRDQPQHF
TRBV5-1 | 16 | CASSLTGRISGNTIYF
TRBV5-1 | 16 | CASSSELAGNTDTQYF